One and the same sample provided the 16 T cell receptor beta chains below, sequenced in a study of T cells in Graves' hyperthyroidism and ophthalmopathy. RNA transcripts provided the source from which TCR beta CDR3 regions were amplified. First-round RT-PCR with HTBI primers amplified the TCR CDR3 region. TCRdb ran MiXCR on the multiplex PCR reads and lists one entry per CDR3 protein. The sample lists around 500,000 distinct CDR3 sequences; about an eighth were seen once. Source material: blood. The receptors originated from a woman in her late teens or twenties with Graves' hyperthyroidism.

Here the CDR3 reads CASFRTSGYNEQFF. CDR3 sequence (DNA): TGTGCCAGCTTCAGGACTAGCGGCTACAATGAGCAGTTCTTC. The chain combines TRBV5-6 with TRBJ2-1; TRBD2 matches 10 bases. Trimming took 7 bases from V and 3 from J; bases not matched to a gene: 4. Germline CDR1 reads SGHDT; CDR2 reads YYEEEE. The length of the CDR3 is 14 residues.

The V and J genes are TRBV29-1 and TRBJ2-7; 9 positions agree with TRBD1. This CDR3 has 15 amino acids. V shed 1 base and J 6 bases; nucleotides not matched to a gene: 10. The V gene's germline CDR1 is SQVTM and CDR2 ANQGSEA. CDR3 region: CSVEGSGTGLIEQYF. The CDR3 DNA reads TGCAGCGTTGAAGGGTCCGGGACAGGGTTGATCGAGCAGTACTTC.

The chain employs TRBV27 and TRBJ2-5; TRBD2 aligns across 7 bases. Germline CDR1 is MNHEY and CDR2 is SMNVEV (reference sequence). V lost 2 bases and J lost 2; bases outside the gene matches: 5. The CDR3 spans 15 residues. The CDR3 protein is CASSLGRGIQETQYF. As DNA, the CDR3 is TGTGCCAGCAGTTTAGGGCGGGGGATTCAAGAGACCCAGTACTTC.

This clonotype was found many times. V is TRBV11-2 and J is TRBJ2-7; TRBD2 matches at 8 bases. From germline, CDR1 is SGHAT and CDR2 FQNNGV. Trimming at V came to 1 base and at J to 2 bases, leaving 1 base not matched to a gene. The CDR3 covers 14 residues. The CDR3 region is CASSLGAGAYEQYF. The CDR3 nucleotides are TGTGCCAGCAGCTTAGGAGCGGGAGCCTACGAGCAGTACTTC.

In DNA form, the CDR3 reads TGTGCCACGTCCCTGGGATGGACTAACTATGGCTACACCTTC. This codes for CATSLGWTNYGYTF. V gene TRBV3-1 combines with J gene TRBJ1-2; D is unclear. V was cut by 10 bases and J by 0 bases, with 15 bases left in between. Germline assignment: CDR1 LGHDT and CDR2 YNNKEL (reference sequence). The CDR3 has 14 amino acids. The full variable domain, rest sourced from reference TRBV3-1 and TRBJ1-2, is DTAVSQTPKYLVTQMGNDKSIKCEQNLGHDTMYWYKQDSKKFLKIMFSYNNKELIINETVPNRFSPKSPDKAHLNLHINSLELGDSAVYFCATSLGWTNYGYTFGSGTRLTVV.

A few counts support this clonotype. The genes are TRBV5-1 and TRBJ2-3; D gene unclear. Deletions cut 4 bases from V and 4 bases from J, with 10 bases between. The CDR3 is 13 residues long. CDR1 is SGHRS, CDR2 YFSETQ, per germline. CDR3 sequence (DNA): TGCGCCAGCAGCGTCCGACATCCAGATACGCAGTATTTT. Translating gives CASSVRHPDTQYF.

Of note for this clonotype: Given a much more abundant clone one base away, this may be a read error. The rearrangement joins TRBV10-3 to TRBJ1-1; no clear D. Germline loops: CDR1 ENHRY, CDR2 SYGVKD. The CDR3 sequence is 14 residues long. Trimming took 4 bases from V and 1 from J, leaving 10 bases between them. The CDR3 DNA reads TGTGCCATCAGTGCCCGGAACAGGAACACTGAAGCTTTCTTT. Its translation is CAISARNRNTEAFF.

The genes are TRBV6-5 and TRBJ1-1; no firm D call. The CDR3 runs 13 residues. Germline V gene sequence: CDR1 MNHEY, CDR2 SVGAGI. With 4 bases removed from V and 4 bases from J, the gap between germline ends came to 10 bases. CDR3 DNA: TGTGCCAGCAGTTCCTGGGAGGGCACTGAAGCTTTCTTT. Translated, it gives CASSSWEGTEAFF.

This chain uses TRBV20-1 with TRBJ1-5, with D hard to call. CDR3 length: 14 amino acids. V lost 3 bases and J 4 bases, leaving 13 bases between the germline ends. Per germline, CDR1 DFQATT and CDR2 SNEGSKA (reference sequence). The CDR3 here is CSASNPRVNQPQHF. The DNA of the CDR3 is TGCAGTGCTAGTAATCCACGGGTTAATCAGCCCCAGCATTTT.

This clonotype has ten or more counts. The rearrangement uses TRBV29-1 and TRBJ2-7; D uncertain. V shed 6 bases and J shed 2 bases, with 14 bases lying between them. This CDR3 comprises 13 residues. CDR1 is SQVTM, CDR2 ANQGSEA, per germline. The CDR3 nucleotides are TGCAGCGTCACCGCCAATGGGGCCTACGAGCAGTACTTC. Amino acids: CSVTANGAYEQYF.

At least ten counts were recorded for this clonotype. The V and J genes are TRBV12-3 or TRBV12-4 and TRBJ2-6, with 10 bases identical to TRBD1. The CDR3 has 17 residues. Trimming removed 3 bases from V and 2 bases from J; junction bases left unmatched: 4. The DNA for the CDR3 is TGTGCCAGCAGTTTCGGGGACAGGGGTGCTGGGGCCAACGTCCTGACTTTC. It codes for CASSFGDRGAGANVLTF.

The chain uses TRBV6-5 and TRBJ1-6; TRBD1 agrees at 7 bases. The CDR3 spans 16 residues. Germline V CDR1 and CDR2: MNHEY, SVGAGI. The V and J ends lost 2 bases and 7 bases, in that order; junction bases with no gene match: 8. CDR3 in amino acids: CASSYRGGTENSPLHF. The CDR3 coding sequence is TGTGCCAGCAGTTACCGAGGGGGGACAGAGAATTCACCCCTCCACTTT.

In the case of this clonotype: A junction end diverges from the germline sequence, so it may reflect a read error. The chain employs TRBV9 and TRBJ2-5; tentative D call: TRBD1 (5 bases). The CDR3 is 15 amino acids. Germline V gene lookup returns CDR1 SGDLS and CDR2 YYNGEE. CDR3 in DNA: TGCGCCAGCAGTGATGGGGCAGGGCGACAAGAGACCCAGTACTTC. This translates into CASSDGAGRQETQYF.

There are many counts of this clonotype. The CDR3 here is CASSSQGTSGNTIYF. CDR3 bases: TGTGCCAGCAGCTCCCAGGGAACCTCTGGAAACACCATATATTTT. V gene TRBV7-9 combines with J gene TRBJ1-3; weak D call: TRBD1 (5 bases). Germline V gene lookup returns CDR1 SEHNR and CDR2 FQNEAQ (reference sequence). This CDR3 region has 15 residues. V was shortened by 4 bases and J by 0 bases, with 10 bases between the two germline ends.

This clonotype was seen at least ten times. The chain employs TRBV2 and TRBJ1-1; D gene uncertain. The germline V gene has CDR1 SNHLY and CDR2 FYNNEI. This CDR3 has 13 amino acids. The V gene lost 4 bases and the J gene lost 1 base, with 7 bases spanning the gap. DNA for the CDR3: TGTGCCAGCAGTGTCTTCGGGAACACTGAAGCTTTCTTT. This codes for CASSVFGNTEAFF.

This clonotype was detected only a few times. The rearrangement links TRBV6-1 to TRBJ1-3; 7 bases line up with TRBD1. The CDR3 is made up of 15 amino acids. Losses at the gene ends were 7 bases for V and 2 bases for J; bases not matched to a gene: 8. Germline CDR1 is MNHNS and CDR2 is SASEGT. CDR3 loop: CASTRGGSAGNTIYF. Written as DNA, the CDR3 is TGTGCCAGCACCAGGGGGGGATCGGCTGGAAACACCATATATTTT.